This T cell receptor beta chain was sequenced during a study of shared clonotypes between healthy human individuals. The J segment lost 1 base and the V segment lost 1 base, leaving 14 bases of the junction unmatched. This CDR3 comprises 19 residues. Germline CDR1 is SGHNT and CDR2 is YYREEE (reference sequence). As regards this clone: No antigen is known for it.

General study results and limits: Lower generation probabilities were found for non-shared clonotypes than for those shared by all four donors.

Produced via immunoSEQ multiplex PCR; TCRdb's table is partial and in-frame only. The repertoire includes millions of clones, 85% to 95% of them detected once, and 0.13% to 0.15% sits in the top ten. The TCR comes from a man aged 18 to 29 in good health. This sequence joins TRBV5-4 and TRBJ2-7; 10 bases line up with TRBD2. The specimen was naive CD4+ T cells sorted from blood. Subset of the sample: CD45RA+ positively selected. The CDR3 spells CASSLRVLVAGGRSYEQYF. The CDR3 DNA is TGTGCCAGCAGCTTGAGGGTTTTAGTAGCGGGAGGTCGATCCTACGAGCAGTACTTC.